This entry features one TCR beta chain sequence. What this receptor recognizes is not known. Base-call qualities are not available, and no considerably larger clone is one nucleotide away. This specimen comes from a study of shared clonotypes between healthy human individuals (dated by TCRdb to 2020 to 2021). At the level of the whole study: The cohort included a few men and two women between 18 and 49 years of age. Per donor, leukapheresis produced somewhere between about 0.85 and 9.5 billion PBMCs. To increase sequencing depth and limit assay-specific biases, different laboratories used diverse techniques to prepare libraries and sequence TCR repertoires. Blood TCR repertoires of about five healthy adults were deeply sequenced to estimate repertoire size and the extent of clonotype sharing between individuals. For each donor, CD4 naive and CD4 memory were each run on three plates, CD8 naive on two plates, and CD8 memory on one plate. Here is what the overall study found, with its caveats: Rarefaction of sorted-subset datasets indicated incomplete sequencing despite the large sequencing depth. When a few donors were compared, the shared fraction of clonotypes was about 5.5% for naive CD4, 3.5% to 4% for naive CD8, 2% to 2.5% for memory CD4, and less than 0.5% for memory CD8. The genetic and exposure-history diversity represented was limited by the small number of donors. Sampling was restricted to blood, and TCR repertoires in tissue are likely to differ from TCR repertoires in blood. Pairwise subsampling indicated that sequencing depth was expected to affect the degree of clonotype sharing among donors. Naive subsets generally had larger estimated clonotype richness than memory subsets did. Higher generation probabilities were observed for clonotypes shared by all four sorted-subset donors than for non-shared clonotypes.

CD8 naive samples were obtained by positive selection for CCR7 among CD45RO-negative cells, yielding a CD45RA+CCR7+ population from which TemRA cells were excluded. Healthy HIV-negative adults with no recently reported acute infections or vaccinations were included as donors. Every donor was a Caucasian adult residing in Nashville, Tennessee, USA. Blood was collected by leukapheresis, and PBMCs were isolated by Ficoll-Histopaque density gradient centrifugation and then cryopreserved in liquid nitrogen vapor phase. Purity and quantity of every magnetically sorted T cell population were checked by analytical flow cytometry. Genomic DNA was isolated from every sorted fraction and measured by UV absorbance on a Nanodrop 2000c. Using the deep immunoSEQ assay, multiplex PCR amplified TCR CDR3 regions from genomic DNA. Extracted genomic DNA from each cell subset was spread evenly across all wells of several immunoSEQ 96-well plates, with each plate serving as a replicate. Each replicate PCR for sorted subsets received 200 ng genomic DNA, equal to roughly 29,000 T cell genomes. Purified libraries were measured with a Qubit 3.0 fluorometer, size-checked on a Bioanalyzer 2100, and measured again with the KAPA Library Quantification kit. Every immunoSEQ 96-well plate was sequenced on a separate single-read 150-cycle Illumina NextSeq 550 flow cell. Under the source paper's analysis protocol: Because the immunoSEQ output held only junctional sequences and lacked quality scores, the filtering could not match the filtering applied to full-length reads. To assign V/J genes and CDR3, sequences were annotated using PyIR, a Python wrapper for IgBLAST v1.9, with IMGT germline references. Reads were filtered out if the reads had weak V/J assignments (E-value above 1e-6), no CDR3, stop codons, out-of-frame junctions, or ambiguous translated residues. V3J clonotypes were defined by identical inferred V gene, J gene, and CDR3 amino acid sequence. To compute the percentage overlap between repertoires, the number of shared unique clonotypes was divided by the size of the smaller repertoire. RTK rarefaction, the Chao1 estimator, and Recon v2.1 estimates of unobserved clonotypes were used to assess repertoire richness. For all TCRbeta clonotypes obtained by the gDNA method from several donors, generation probabilities were computed with OLGA. TCRdb obtained this table from immuneACCESS and retained in-frame rearrangements with V and J assigned. These tables miss some clones; where compared with another copy, unresolved V genes account for less than half of the shortfall, and the remainder is unexplained. The DNA gave D and trimming, while V, J and clone size come from that table. The sample records about 2 million clones, less than 95% of which are singletons. About 1.1% of the sample belongs to the ten largest clones.

Trimming removed 3 bases from V and 7 bases from J, leaving 9 bases between the germline ends. The germline V gene specifies MDHEN as CDR1 and SYDVKM as CDR2. The CDR3 goes from the cysteine to the phenylalanine over 12 residues. Of the read, only the CDR3 DNA is kept; its 36 bases are in frame from base 1. The sequence joins TRBV28 to TRBJ2-5; D gene: possibly TRBD1, on 6 matching bases. What was sequenced was naive CD8+ T cells sorted from blood. According to the study, the label for this sample's cell subset or site signals: CD45RA+CCR7+. The TCR comes from a man younger than 35 in good health. DNA sequence: TGTGCCAGCAGTTTTATACAGGGGACCCAGTACTTC. This codes for CASSFIQGTQYF.